Each of the 14 T cell receptor beta chains below was sequenced from the same sample in a study of T cells after yellow fever vaccination. TCRdb re-called the 5' RACE reads through MiXCR, storing one row per CDR3 protein. The profile shows approximately 85,000 distinct CDR3 sequences, roughly 14% of them singletons. The sample here was CD8+ T cells not binding an NS4B(214-222) dextramer, sorted from PBMCs, taken 21 days after the first yellow fever vaccination. The receptors come from a man aged 18 to 35 who received the YFV17D yellow fever vaccine.

The sample holds many counts of this clonotype. V usage is TRBV25-1 and J usage is TRBJ2-5, with 9 bases that match TRBD1. J was trimmed by 5 bases and V by 6 bases; bases with no gene match: 10. Germline CDR1 is MGHDK and CDR2 is SYGVNS. CDR3 length equals 15 residues. The CDR3 reads CASRGQGIPQETQYF. The CDR3 coding sequence is TGTGCCAGCAGGGGACAGGGAATACCGCAGGAGACCCAGTACTTC.

This clonotype turned up a few times. The V call is TRBV12-3 or TRBV12-4, the J call TRBJ1-5; possibly TRBD1 for D (6 bases). This CDR3 has 13 residues. Trimming took 4 bases from V and 6 from J, leaving 10 bases between them. The CDR3 DNA reads TGTGCCAGCAGTTGGACAGTGGCTCAGCCCCAGCATTTT. It encodes CASSWTVAQPQHF.

This sequence joins TRBV7-2 and TRBJ1-2; a weak D match, TRBD1 (5 bases). V was pared by 1 base and J by 8 bases, with 8 bases between. CDR1 SGHTA and CDR2 FQGNSA come from the germline V gene. There are 12 residues in the CDR3. The CDR3 sequence is CASSLGGRGYTF. CDR3 DNA sequence: TGTGCCAGCAGCTTAGGGGGCAGAGGCTACACCTTC.

The rearrangement links TRBV20-1 to TRBJ2-5; D unclear. Germline CDR1 reads DFQATT; CDR2 reads SNEGSKA (reference sequence). CDR3 length equals 14 residues. V shed 0 bases and J shed 3 bases, with 11 bases lying between them. For the CDR3, the DNA is TGCAGTGCTAGAGATCTTCGGATCAAAGAGACCCAGTACTTC. This gives the protein CSARDLRIKETQYF.

This clonotype was observed a few times. The chain recombines TRBV4-3 with TRBJ2-1, with D tentatively TRBD2 (5 bases). V was trimmed by 0 bases and J by 7 bases, leaving 13 bases between them. This CDR3 is built from 15 residues. Germline V gene data show CDR1 as LGHNA and CDR2 as YSLEER. CDR3 sequence reads: CASSQDGGFRNEQFF. In DNA form, the CDR3 reads TGCGCCAGCAGCCAAGATGGCGGGTTTCGGAATGAGCAGTTCTTC.

This clonotype was detected many times. The chain couples TRBV7-2 to TRBJ2-5, with a weak D call TRBD2 (5 bases). In germline, CDR1 is SGHTA, CDR2 FQGNSA. Trimming left V 5 bases short and J 3 bases short, with 16 bases between. The CDR3 totals 15 residues. The CDR3 is CASSPRPRGKETQYF. The CDR3, as DNA: TGTGCCAGCAGCCCCCGCCCGAGAGGGAAAGAGACCCAGTACTTC.

The sample holds many counts of this clonotype. The rearrangement joins TRBV6-5 to TRBJ1-4; a possible D gene is TRBD1 (6 bases). V lost 5 bases and J 1 base, leaving 14 bases between the germline ends. Looked up from germline, CDR1 is MNHEY and CDR2 is SVGAGI. This CDR3 spans 16 amino acids. The CDR3 region is CASSRETGGTNEKLFF. Written as DNA, the CDR3 is TGTGCCAGCAGTCGCGAGACAGGAGGAACTAATGAAAAACTGTTTTTT.

This sequence joins TRBV10-3 and TRBJ2-3; TRBD1 matches at 7 bases. The CDR3 consists of 15 residues. The V gene end was trimmed by 4 bases and the J gene end by 2 bases; junction bases not matched to a gene: 6. The germline V gene encodes CDR1 ENHRY and CDR2 SYGVKD. The CDR3 DNA is TGTGCCATCAGTGGTACAGGGGCGAACACAGATACGCAGTATTTT. This codes for CAISGTGANTDTQYF.

This clonotype was found once. The rearrangement uses TRBV20-1 and TRBJ2-5; 9 bases match TRBD2. This CDR3 has 15 residues. J was trimmed by 1 base and V by 1 base; bases with no gene match: 4. The germline V gene has CDR1 DFQATT and CDR2 SNEGSKA (reference sequence). DNA for the CDR3: TGCAGTGCTAGAGGGGTAGCGGGGGTCCAAGAGACCCAGTACTTC. Its protein product is CSARGVAGVQETQYF.

This sequence joins TRBV11-2 and TRBJ2-5; D is uncertain. The ends were cut back, 5 bases at V and 1 base at J, with 11 bases in the middle. CDR3 length: 14 amino acids. Germline V gives CDR1 SGHAT, CDR2 FQNNGV. The CDR3 here is CASSPNTGQETQYF. CDR3 nucleotides: TGTGCCAGCAGCCCGAACACCGGCCAAGAGACCCAGTACTTC.

This clonotype was detected many times. This chain connects TRBV6-4 to TRBJ2-3; 10 positions agree with TRBD2. The CDR3 runs to 15 residues. The V and J ends lost 0 bases and 4 bases, in that order; junction bases with no gene match: 1. Germline CDR1 MRHNA, CDR2 SNTAGT. The CDR3 reads CASSDSAGGPDTQYF. In DNA form, the CDR3 reads TGTGCCAGCAGTGACTCAGCGGGGGGGCCAGATACGCAGTATTTT.

V is TRBV15 and J is TRBJ1-5; D is possibly TRBD1 (6 bases). The CDR3 runs to 16 residues. The germline V gene has CDR1 LNHNV and CDR2 YYDKDF (reference sequence). V lost 1 base and J 5 bases, leaving 15 bases between the germline ends. CDR3 loop: CATSRGDAGAHQPQHF. CDR3 sequence (DNA): TGTGCCACCAGCAGAGGAGACGCAGGGGCCCATCAGCCCCAGCATTTT. Using reference TRBV15 and TRBJ1-5 for the parts outside the CDR3, the full variable domain is DAMVIQNPRYQVTQFGKPVTLSCSQTLNHNVMYWYQQKSSQAPKLLFHYYDKDFNNEADTPDNFQSRRPNTSFCFLDIRSPGLGDTAMYLCATSRGDAGAHQPQHFGDGTRLSIL.

The CDR3 sequence: CASSPPGSGGVQFF. DNA of the CDR3: TGTGCCAGCAGTCCCCCGGGTAGCGGGGGGGTGCAGTTCTTC. The chain carries TRBV12-3 or TRBV12-4 and TRBJ2-1, with 11 positions matching TRBD2. Trimming at V came to 5 bases and at J to 12 bases, leaving 9 bases not matched to a gene. This CDR3 has 14 amino acids.

Only a few counts were recorded for this clonotype. The V call is TRBV29-1, the J call TRBJ1-2; D gene ambiguous. CDR3 length: 13 amino acids. Germline CDR1 and CDR2: SQVTM and ANQGSEA. The V end lost 0 bases, the J end lost 0 bases, and 5 bases lay between the germline ends. CDR3 DNA: TGCAGCGTTGAAGAGGGCGCTAACTATGGCTACACCTTC. This encodes CSVEEGANYGYTF.